These T cell receptor beta chains were read from a single sample in a study of blood T cell repertoires in COVID-19. Repertoires were generated with immunoSEQ multiplex PCR, while TCRdb's copy carries only in-frame clones and drops some. The data show over 150,000 clones, with around four fifths seen just once and about 2.5% held by the top ten. Sequencing input: peripheral blood. These receptors all come from a woman aged 80 or over with COVID-19, enrolled during active disease. CDR3s include the opening cysteine and the closing phenylalanine or tryptophan. A D gene is named only where the DNA matches it firmly. Part of the rows lack a size; the others show once, few, many or a class for expanded clones.

abundance: .; d_gene: TRBD2; j_gene: TRBJ2-2; v_gene: TRBV11-2; CDR3nt: TGTGCCAGCAGCCCGGGGGGTCCTTTAGGGGAGCTGTTTTTT; CDR3aa: CASSPGGPLGELFF
abundance: few; d_gene: TRBD1; j_gene: TRBJ1-5; v_gene: TRBV6-5; CDR3nt: TGTGCCAGCAAACCCGGACAGGGCTCCCAGCATTTT; CDR3aa: CASKPGQGSQHF
abundance: .; d_gene: TRBD1; j_gene: TRBJ1-5; v_gene: TRBV30; CDR3nt: TGTGCCGGACCGACAGGGCGCAATCAGCCCCAGCATTTT; CDR3aa: CAGPTGRNQPQHF
abundance: .; d_gene: .; j_gene: TRBJ1-1; v_gene: TRBV4-3; CDR3nt: TGCGCCAGCAGCCAAGATTATCAAGGGGGCACTGAAGCTTTCTTT; CDR3aa: CASSQDYQGGTEAFF
abundance: .; d_gene: TRBD2; j_gene: TRBJ2-3; v_gene: TRBV18; CDR3nt: TGTGCCAGCTCACCGGTGACTAGCGGACTCCTGGATACGCAGTATTTT; CDR3aa: CASSPVTSGLLDTQYF
abundance: .; d_gene: .; j_gene: TRBJ1-3; v_gene: TRBV18; CDR3nt: TGTGCCAGCTCCCAGTCAGGGGCCTCTGGAAACACCATATATTTT; CDR3aa: CASSQSGASGNTIYF
abundance: .; d_gene: .; j_gene: TRBJ1-3; v_gene: TRBV12-3/TRBV12-4; CDR3nt: TGTGCCAGCAGTTCCTGGGCAGGGATCCCCATATATTTT; CDR3aa: CASSSWAGIPIYF
abundance: once; d_gene: TRBD1; j_gene: TRBJ2-2; v_gene: TRBV7-2; CDR3nt: TGTGCCAGCAGCCCCCCGGACAGGGGTGTCACCGGGGAGCTGTTTTTT; CDR3aa: CASSPPDRGVTGELFF
abundance: .; d_gene: .; j_gene: TRBJ2-5; v_gene: TRBV6-2/TRBV6-3; CDR3nt: TGTGCCAGCAGTTACGGGAGGGCAGGGGCCTTCCAAGAGACCCAGTACTTC; CDR3aa: CASSYGRAGAFQETQYF
abundance: .; d_gene: .; j_gene: TRBJ1-6; v_gene: TRBV7-9; CDR3nt: TGTGCCAGCACCTCTAGGGGAGGGGGTAATTCACCCCTCCACTTT; CDR3aa: CASTSRGGGNSPLHF
abundance: .; d_gene: .; j_gene: TRBJ1-2; v_gene: TRBV28; CDR3nt: TGTGCCAGCAGTTTTCCAGGGCACTATGGCTACACCTTC; CDR3aa: CASSFPGHYGYTF
abundance: .; d_gene: TRBD2; j_gene: TRBJ2-3; v_gene: TRBV10-2; CDR3nt: TGCGCCAGCGGTCTAGCGGGAACACTCACAGATACGCAGTATTTT; CDR3aa: CASGLAGTLTDTQYF
abundance: few; d_gene: .; j_gene: TRBJ1-3; v_gene: TRBV6-5; CDR3nt: TGTGCCAGCAGTCAGGGGAAGTCGGGAAACACCATATATTTT; CDR3aa: CASSQGKSGNTIYF
abundance: few; d_gene: TRBD1; j_gene: TRBJ1-1; v_gene: TRBV28; CDR3nt: TGTGCCAGCACTCCAGGGGGCGTTGAAGCTTTCTTT; CDR3aa: CASTPGGVEAFF
abundance: few; d_gene: TRBD2; j_gene: TRBJ2-3; v_gene: TRBV7-2; CDR3nt: TGTGCCAGCAGAGAGCGCGGGGGAGGGTATACGCAGTATTTT; CDR3aa: CASRERGGGYTQYF
abundance: .; d_gene: TRBD1; j_gene: TRBJ1-3; v_gene: TRBV9; CDR3nt: TGTGCCAGCAGTGCCTCGGTGGACAGGGCTGGAAACACCATATATTTT; CDR3aa: CASSASVDRAGNTIYF
abundance: once; d_gene: TRBD1; j_gene: TRBJ1-2; v_gene: TRBV27; CDR3nt: TGTGCCGCGGGACAGTTAAACTATGGCTACACCTTC; CDR3aa: CAAGQLNYGYTF
abundance: .; d_gene: TRBD2; j_gene: TRBJ2-3; v_gene: TRBV6-2/TRBV6-3; CDR3nt: TGTGCCAGCAGTAGACTAGCGGGGGAGGCTACGCAGTATTTT; CDR3aa: CASSRLAGEATQYF
abundance: .; d_gene: TRBD2; j_gene: TRBJ2-1; v_gene: TRBV2; CDR3nt: TGTGCCAGCAATGCGGGAGCCTTCAATGAGCAGTTCTTC; CDR3aa: CASNAGAFNEQFF
abundance: .; d_gene: TRBD2; j_gene: TRBJ2-3; v_gene: TRBV7-3; CDR3nt: TGTGCCAGCAGCAAGACTAGCGGGGGGCTTCCTTCAACAGATACGCAGTATTTT; CDR3aa: CASSKTSGGLPSTDTQYF
abundance: .; d_gene: .; j_gene: TRBJ1-2; v_gene: TRBV30; CDR3nt: TGTGCCTGGAGTGGGGCGGGTCGCTATGGCTACACCTTC; CDR3aa: CAWSGAGRYGYTF
abundance: .; d_gene: .; j_gene: TRBJ1-2; v_gene: TRBV12-3/TRBV12-4; CDR3nt: TGTGCCAGCAGTTTACAGTTTAACTATGGCTACACCTTC; CDR3aa: CASSLQFNYGYTF
abundance: .; d_gene: TRBD2; j_gene: TRBJ2-1; v_gene: TRBV15; CDR3nt: TGTGCCACCAGCAGAGACCCGCCTGCGCGGGGGGGGCTCAATGAGCAGTTCTTC; CDR3aa: CATSRDPPARGGLNEQFF
abundance: .; d_gene: TRBD1; j_gene: TRBJ2-2; v_gene: TRBV18; CDR3nt: TGTGCCAGCTCACCAGAATTGGGACAGCTTACCGGGGAGCTGTTTTTT; CDR3aa: CASSPELGQLTGELFF
abundance: few; d_gene: .; j_gene: TRBJ1-5; v_gene: TRBV5-1; CDR3nt: TGCGCCAGCAGCCCGGGGGTTCTGGATCAGCCCCAGCATTTT; CDR3aa: CASSPGVLDQPQHF